The text below deals with one T cell receptor beta chain. Trimming left V 2 bases short and J 9 bases short, with 14 bases between. This CDR3 is 13 amino acids long. CDR1 is KGHSH and CDR2 is LQKENI in the germline V gene. The record originates from a study of cytomegalovirus exposure and HLA in healthy donors. It was with 60 Vbeta and 13 Jbeta primers that the PCR ran. Only in-frame clones appear in the TCRdb table, and some are missing; sequencing was by immunoSEQ multiplex PCR. The sample consists of 150,000 to 180,000 clones, over 65% of them appearing once. The clonotype was recovered from a man aged 25-40 years in good health and CMV-seronegative. The sample comprised PBMCs. This chain links TRBV18 with TRBJ2-7; no firm D call. The CDR3 reads CASSPGQVSVQYF. CDR3 nucleotides: TGTGCCAGCTCACCAGGCCAGGTGTCTGTGCAGTACTTC.